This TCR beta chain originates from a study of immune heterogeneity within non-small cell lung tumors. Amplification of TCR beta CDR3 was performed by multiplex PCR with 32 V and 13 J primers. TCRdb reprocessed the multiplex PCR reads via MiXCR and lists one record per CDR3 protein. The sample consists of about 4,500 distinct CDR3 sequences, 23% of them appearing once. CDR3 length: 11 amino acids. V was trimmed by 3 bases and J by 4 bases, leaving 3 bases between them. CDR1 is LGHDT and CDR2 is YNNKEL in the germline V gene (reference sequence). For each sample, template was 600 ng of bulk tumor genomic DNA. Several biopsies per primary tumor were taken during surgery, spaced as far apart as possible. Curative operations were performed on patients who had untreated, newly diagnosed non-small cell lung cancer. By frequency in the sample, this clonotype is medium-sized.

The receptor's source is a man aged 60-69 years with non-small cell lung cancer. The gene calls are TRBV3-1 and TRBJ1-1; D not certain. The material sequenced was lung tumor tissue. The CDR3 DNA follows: TGTGCCAGCAGCCATGGCACTGAAGCTTTCTTT. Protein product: CASSHGTEAFF.